Presented here are 17 T cell receptor beta chains from one specimen sequenced in a study of cytomegalovirus exposure and HLA in healthy donors. The PCR contained 60 Vbeta and 13 Jbeta primers. Produced via immunoSEQ multiplex PCR; TCRdb's table is partial and in-frame only. Of more than 85,000 clones listed, about 69% are singletons. The sample was PBMCs. All receptors derive from a human donor in good health.

The chain recombines TRBV27 with TRBJ1-5; tentatively, D is TRBD1 (6 bases). Between the trimmed V and J ends, which lost 4 bases and 0 bases, there was a span of 16 bases. The CDR3 extends over 17 amino acids. CDR1 and CDR2 (germline): MNHEY, SMNVEV (reference sequence). CDR3 region: CASSSTGNPYSNQPQHF. CDR3 in DNA: TGTGCCAGCAGTTCCACAGGGAATCCCTATAGCAATCAGCCCCAGCATTTT.

This clone turned up a few times. The chain recombines TRBV25-1 with TRBJ2-5; tentatively, D is TRBD2 (7 bases). Trimming took 2 bases from V and 7 from J, leaving 14 bases between them. The CDR3 loop spans 14 amino acids. The V gene's germline CDR1 is MGHDK and CDR2 SYGVNS. The CDR3 DNA reads as TGTGCCAGCAGTGAAAGGGGGGGTAGAGGGACCCAGTACTTC. It specifies CASSERGGRGTQYF.

The V and J genes are TRBV5-8 and TRBJ1-1; 8 bases match TRBD1. With 3 bases clipped from V and 4 bases from J, the junction kept 2 bases outside the gene matches. The CDR3 has 13 amino acids. Germline CDR1 SGHTS, CDR2 YDEGEE. CDR3 DNA sequence: TGTGCCAGCAGCTCACAGGGGGGCACTGAAGCTTTCTTT. Translated: CASSSQGGTEAFF.

This chain connects TRBV18 to TRBJ1-2, with 10 bases that match TRBD1. CDR1 is KGHSH and CDR2 is LQKENI in the germline V gene. The CDR3 has 17 amino acids. Germline trimming cut 4 bases from V and 4 bases from J; bases unmatched to any gene: 12. CDR3 coding DNA: TGTGCCAGCTCACTCCTGGGACAGGGGCACATCCCCTATGGCTACACCTTC. It specifies CASSLLGQGHIPYGYTF.

The chain has TRBV27 and TRBJ1-2; the D is unclear. V dropped 3 bases and J dropped 3 bases, with 8 bases sitting between them. The CDR3 consists of 13 residues. Germline V lookup: CDR1 MNHEY, CDR2 SMNVEV (reference sequence). The CDR3 loop reads CASSLRQHYGYTF. For the CDR3, the DNA is TGTGCCAGCAGTTTGCGGCAGCACTATGGCTACACCTTC.

The rearrangement joins TRBV4-1 to TRBJ2-5, with D possibly TRBD2 on 6 matching bases. TRBJ2-7 matches the DNA end more closely, so the J call is doubtful. Per the germline V gene, CDR1 is MGHRA and CDR2 is YSYEKL. The CDR3 has 14 residues. CDR3 DNA sequence: TGCGCCAGCAGCCGGGCGGGAAGGGTTTACGAGCAGTACTTC. It yields the protein CASSRAGRVYEQYF.

The V gene is TRBV13, the J gene TRBJ2-5; no firm D call. CDR1 PRHDT and CDR2 FYEKMQ come from the germline V gene (reference sequence). The germline V and J ends were trimmed by 4 bases and 6 bases, with 6 bases remaining between them. The CDR3 runs 11 residues. CDR3 protein: CASSSHQTQYF. In DNA, the CDR3 is TGTGCCAGCAGCTCCCATCAGACCCAGTACTTC. The whole variable domain, remainder taken from reference TRBV13 and TRBJ2-5, is AAGVIQSPRHLIKEKRETATLKCYPIPRHDTVYWYQQGPGQDPQFLISFYEKMQSDKGSIPDRFSAQQFSDYHSELNMSSLELGDSALYFCASSSHQTQYFGPGTRLLVL.

This clone was detected only a few times. The V gene is TRBV7-9, the J gene TRBJ2-7, with TRBD2 as a possible D gene (5 bases). The CDR3 spans 16 residues. Germline loops: CDR1 SEHNR, CDR2 FQNEAQ (reference sequence). Deletions cut 4 bases from V and 6 bases from J, with 22 bases between. The CDR3 sequence is CASSSQRGFSLTEQYF. For the CDR3, the DNA is TGTGCCAGCAGCTCCCAGCGAGGGTTCTCCCTCACCGAGCAGTACTTC.

Points on this clone: Other DNA sequences of this sample code for an identical CDR3. The chain joins TRBV6-1 to TRBJ2-3; 16 bases map to TRBD2. V was pared by 10 bases and J by 3 bases, with 4 bases of the junction left unmatched. Germline values: CDR1 MNHNS, CDR2 SASEGT. The CDR3 has 15 residues. CDR3 bases: TGTGCCACTACGGGACTAGCGGGAGGGACAGATACGCAGTATTTT. This translates into CATTGLAGGTDTQYF.

This chain uses TRBV4-1 with TRBJ1-5; D unclear. CDR1 and CDR2 from the germline V gene are MGHRA and YSYEKL. This CDR3 has 17 amino acids. V lost 1 base to trimming and J lost 2 bases, with 15 bases between them. CDR3 sequence reads: CASSQVFVRGRNQPQHF. The DNA of the CDR3 is TGCGCCAGCAGCCAAGTTTTCGTAAGAGGCCGCAATCAGCCCCAGCATTTT.

The chain has TRBV28 and TRBJ2-4; 11 bases line up with TRBD2. The ends lost 5 bases at V and 1 base at J; junction bases unmatched: 13. The germline CDR1 and CDR2 sequences are MDHEN and SYDVKM. The CDR3 length is 19 residues. CDR3 bases: TGTGCCAGCAGTGAATGGGTGCTAGCGGGAGGTCGGGCCAAAAACATTCAGTACTTC. It codes for CASSEWVLAGGRAKNIQYF. Filled out from reference TRBV28 and TRBJ2-4, the complete variable domain reads DVKVTQSSRYLVKRTGEKVFLECVQDMDHENMFWYRQDPGLGLRLIYFSYDVKMKEKGDIPEGYSVSREKKERFSLILESASTNQTSMYLCASSEWVLAGGRAKNIQYFGAGTRLSVL.

The chain couples TRBV4-2 to TRBJ1-5; D is unclear. From germline, CDR1 is LGHNA and CDR2 YNFKEQ. The V end lost 0 bases, the J end lost 6 bases, and 15 bases lay between the germline ends. This CDR3 is 16 amino acids long. The CDR3 DNA reads TGTGCCAGCAGCCAAGAGAGGTTCGGGTATCGTCAGCCCCAGCATTTT. Encoded protein: CASSQERFGYRQPQHF.

The chain joins TRBV7-9 to TRBJ2-1; TRBD2 aligns across 7 bases. Trimming at V came to 3 bases and at J to 4 bases, leaving 6 bases not matched to a gene. Germline CDR1 reads SEHNR; CDR2 reads FQNEAQ (reference sequence). The CDR3 runs to 15 residues. DNA for the CDR3: TGTGCCAGCAGCTTTGTTCGCGGGGGATACAATGAGCAGTTCTTC. Translating gives CASSFVRGGYNEQFF.

This clone was counted once. The chain is built from TRBV28 and TRBJ2-5; 8 bases match TRBD2. In germline, CDR1 is MDHEN, CDR2 SYDVKM. This CDR3 is built from 16 residues. V gave up 7 bases and J gave up 7 bases; unmatched junction bases: 17. CDR3 sequence: CASTGDSGVPSGTQYF. The DNA for the CDR3 is TGTGCCAGCACAGGTGATAGCGGGGTCCCCTCAGGGACCCAGTACTTC.

The chain combines TRBV19 with TRBJ2-1; 11 bases match TRBD2. The CDR3 is 14 amino acids. Germline V gene lookup returns CDR1 LNHDA and CDR2 SQIVND (reference sequence). Losses at the gene ends were 6 bases for V and 5 bases for J; bases not matched to a gene: 3. This chain's CDR3 is CASRGTSGHNEQFF. The CDR3, as DNA: TGTGCCAGTAGAGGGACTAGCGGACACAATGAGCAGTTCTTC.

This clone was detected once. J is TRBJ2-7 and V is TRBV5-1; D gene uncertain. V lost 4 bases and J 3 bases, leaving 14 bases between the germline ends. CDR3 length: 14 residues. In germline, CDR1 is SGHRS, CDR2 YFSETQ. The CDR3 DNA sequence: TGCGCCAGCAGCCCGGGTGTATCTTACTACGAGCAGTACTTC. This gives the protein CASSPGVSYYEQYF.

The chain couples TRBV7-8 to TRBJ1-2; TRBD1 might be the D (5 bases). This CDR3 is 15 amino acids long. Germline V gives CDR1 SGHVS, CDR2 FQNEAQ. The V and J ends lost 8 bases and 2 bases respectively, with 18 bases between them. The CDR3 bases are TGTGCCAGCGGCAGGGCAGCCAGTTCCAACTATGGCTACACCTTC. Its translation: CASGRAASSNYGYTF. The full variable domain, completed using reference TRBV7-8 and TRBJ1-2, is GAGVSQSPRYKVAKRGQDVALRCDPISGHVSLFWYQQALGQGPEFLTYFQNEAQLDKSGLPSDRFFAERPEGSVSTLKIQRTQQEDSAVYLCASGRAASSNYGYTFGSGTRLTVV.